Sequencing of this T cell receptor (beta chain) was carried out in a study of blood T cell repertoires in COVID-19. The germline CDR1 and CDR2 sequences are SSHAT and FNYEAQ (reference sequence). The CDR3 totals 15 residues. In the case of this clone: One end of the junction fails to match germline, which may point to a read error.

Data came from immunoSEQ multiplex PCR; TCRdb stores just in-frame clones and leaves some out. The sample yields 250,000 to 300,000 clones, approximately 85% seen once. The receptor comes from a woman in her 30s who had recovered from COVID-19. V and J are TRBV7-7 and TRBJ2-1; 8 bases fit TRBD2. The sample consisted of PBMCs or T cells enriched from blood (not recorded which). The CDR3 coding sequence is TGTGCTAGCAGCCCAGACGCGGGGGGTTACAATGAGCAGTTCTTC. Translating gives CASSPDAGGYNEQFF.